This is a list of T cell receptor beta chains from one sample in a study of blood T cell repertoires in COVID-19. Clones were sequenced by immunoSEQ multiplex PCR, and TCRdb holds only the in-frame ones, with some missing. This sample has 250,000 to 350,000 clones; 65% to 90% occur once, and the top ten carry around 13%. Material for sequencing was peripheral blood. The receptors derive from a woman aged 70 to 79 with COVID-19, enrolled during active disease. CDR3s include the opening cysteine and the closing phenylalanine or tryptophan. The D gene is left open where the match is weak. Where a row states a size, it is once, few, many or the class of an expanded clone; other rows omit it.

TRBJ2-1 | TRBV2 | - | - | TGTGCCAGCAGACAGGACAACAATGAGCAGTTCTTC | CASRQDNNEQFF
TRBJ1-4 | TRBV5-4 | - | - | TGTGCCAGCAGCTTGGCAGGGGTACCTGAAAAACTGTTTTTT | CASSLAGVPEKLFF
TRBJ2-1 | TRBV6-1 | once | TRBD2 | TGTGCCAGCAGTGAGTTAGTTAGCGGGGGCGTTGAGCAGTTCTTC | CASSELVSGGVEQFF
TRBJ1-1 | TRBV30 | - | TRBD1 | TGTGCCATCCGGGACAGGGTGATCTCGAACACTGAAGCTTTCTTT | CAIRDRVISNTEAFF
TRBJ1-2 | TRBV4-1 | - | - | TGCGCCAGCAGCCAAGCAGCAGGGACTAACTATGGCTACACCTTC | CASSQAAGTNYGYTF
TRBJ2-6 | TRBV5-1 | - | - | TGCGCCAGCAGCTTGGTCCAGGGCTCTGGGGCCAACGTCCTGACTTTC | CASSLVQGSGANVLTF
TRBJ1-3 | TRBV7-9 | - | TRBD1 | TGTGCCAGCAGCTTGACAGGGAACTCTGGAAACACCATATATTTT | CASSLTGNSGNTIYF
TRBJ2-7 | TRBV7-2 | once | TRBD1 | TGTGCCAGCAGCTTACAGGGGGCCTACGAGCAGTACTTC | CASSLQGAYEQYF
TRBJ2-5 | TRBV11-2 | - | TRBD2 | TGTGCCAGCAGCTTCCCTAGCGGGGGGCTGGAAGAGACCCAGTACTTC | CASSFPSGGLEETQYF
TRBJ1-2 | TRBV18 | - | TRBD1 | TGTGCCAGCTCACCACAGACAGGGGACGGTAGGCGTTATGGCTACACCTTC | CASSPQTGDGRRYGYTF
TRBJ2-5 | TRBV2 | once | - | TGTGCCTCGACGCGGGGTGGAGAGACCCAGTACTTC | CASTRGGETQYF
TRBJ2-6 | TRBV20-1 | - | - | TGCAGTGCTAGTTCAGTTTCTGGGGCCAACGTCCTGACTTTC | CSASSVSGANVLTF
TRBJ1-5 | TRBV6-2/TRBV6-3 | - | - | TGTGCCAGCAGTAATGGACTCGTTGTTAGCAATCAGCCCCAGCATTTT | CASSNGLVVSNQPQHF
TRBJ2-4 | TRBV18 | - | - | TGTGCCAGCTCACCCGAGACAGCGCTAGCCAAAAACATTCAGTACTTC | CASSPETALAKNIQYF
TRBJ2-7 | TRBV7-2 | - | TRBD1 | TGTGCCAGCAGCACTAGGGACAGGGCTAACGAGCAGTACTTC | CASSTRDRANEQYF
TRBJ1-6 | TRBV6-5 | - | - | TGTGCCAGCACCCGGACAGATTCACCCCTCCACTTT | CASTRTDSPLHF
TRBJ2-2 | TRBV24-1 | - | - | TGTGCCACCAGCATGGGGGGGCCCACCGGGGAGCTGTTTTTT | CATSMGGPTGELFF
TRBJ2-7 | TRBV2 | - | TRBD1 | TGTGCCAGCAGTTCCGGACAGGGCTACGAGCAGTACTTC | CASSSGQGYEQYF
TRBJ2-1 | TRBV5-4 | once | - | TGTGCCAGCAGCTCTAGCTCCTACAATGAGCAGTTCTTC | CASSSSSYNEQFF
TRBJ2-2 | TRBV12-3/TRBV12-4 | - | - | TGTGCCAGCAGTCCTTACACCGGGGAGCTGTTTTTT | CASSPYTGELFF
TRBJ2-1 | TRBV6-5 | once | TRBD1 | TGTGCCAGCAGCGCGGGACAGGGGGCAGGTGAGCAGTTCTTC | CASSAGQGAGEQFF
TRBJ1-5 | TRBV28 | - | TRBD1 | TGTGCCAGCAGTTCTCCCCAGGGACAGGACAATCAGCCCCAGCATTTT | CASSSPQGQDNQPQHF
TRBJ1-1 | TRBV30 | - | - | TGTGCCTGGACCAAAAATGGCGGAAAGGGGATTGAAGCTTTCTTT | CAWTKNGGKGIEAFF
TRBJ2-7 | TRBV19 | - | - | TGTGCCAGTAGGTCTCGGTGGGGCCCCGGGTACGAGCAGTACTTC | CASRSRWGPGYEQYF
TRBJ1-4 | TRBV7-2 | - | TRBD1 | TGTGCCAGCAGCTTAGGGACACAGGGGCTTGGTAATGAAAAACTGTTTTTT | CASSLGTQGLGNEKLFF
TRBJ2-3 | TRBV4-2 | - | - | TGTGCCAGCAGCCAGGTAGTGGGGCCCCGTGGAGATACGCAGTATTTT | CASSQVVGPRGDTQYF
TRBJ1-1 | TRBV11-3 | - | - | TGTGCCAGCAGCTTCGGAGCTAGGGAGGCTTTCTTT | CASSFGAREAFF
TRBJ2-7 | TRBV3-1/TRBV3-2 | - | TRBD1 | TGTGCCAGCAGCCGGGGACAGCAATACGAGCAGTACTTC | CASSRGQQYEQYF
TRBJ1-5 | TRBV19 | - | TRBD1 | TGTGCCAGTAGGGACAGGGGGCGACAGCCCCAGCATTTT | CASRDRGRQPQHF
TRBJ2-1 | TRBV4-3 | - | - | TGCGCCAGCAGCCAAGGGAGCCGCGAGGAGCAGTTCTTC | CASSQGSREEQFF
TRBJ2-5 | TRBV24-1 | - | - | TGTGCCACCAGTGCGGTCGGGATGAGGACCCAGTACTTC | CATSAVGMRTQYF
TRBJ1-4 | TRBV18 | - | - | TGTGCCAGCTCACCCTCCGGGAATGAAAAACTGTTTTTT | CASSPSGNEKLFF
TRBJ2-2 | TRBV11-2 | once | TRBD1 | TGTGCCAGCGGAACAGGGGGCTCAGTAACAACCGGGGAGCTGTTTTTT | CASGTGGSVTTGELFF
TRBJ1-5 | TRBV6-5 | - | - | TGTGCCAGCAGTAGGACAGCCGATCAGCCCCAGCATTTT | CASSRTADQPQHF
TRBJ2-1 | TRBV6-5 | - | TRBD2 | TGTGCCAGCAGTTGGTCCCTTAGCGGGGGGGCCGGTGAGCAGTTCTTC | CASSWSLSGGAGEQFF
TRBJ2-2 | TRBV4-3 | - | - | TGCGCCAGCAGCCAAGTTGCGGGGCGCACCGGGGAGCTGTTTTTT | CASSQVAGRTGELFF
TRBJ2-3 | TRBV4-1 | - | TRBD2 | TGCGCCAGCAGCCGATCTCGGACTAGCGGGGGGGCAGATACGCAGTATTTT | CASSRSRTSGGADTQYF
TRBJ2-3 | TRBV24-1 | - | TRBD1 | TGTGCCACCAGTGACAGTACAGGGGGTGTAGATACGCAGTATTTT | CATSDSTGGVDTQYF
TRBJ1-2 | TRBV7-8 | once | TRBD1 | TGTGCCAGCAGCTTATTTACAGGGGGCGCTGACTATGGCTACACCTTC | CASSLFTGGADYGYTF
TRBJ2-7 | TRBV6-2/TRBV6-3 | - | - | TGTGCCAGCAGTTCCGCGGGACAGTGGGCCTACGAGCAGTACTTC | CASSSAGQWAYEQYF
TRBJ1-1 | TRBV11-1 | many | - | TGTGCCAGCAGCTTCCAAGCAAACACTGAAGCTTTCTTT | CASSFQANTEAFF
TRBJ2-5 | TRBV6-2/TRBV6-3 | - | - | TGTGCCAGCAGTTCGTCCCTTCAGGGGGGAGAGACCCAGTACTTC | CASSSSLQGGETQYF
TRBJ2-7 | TRBV11-2 | - | TRBD1 | TGTGCCAGCAGCGCCCCGGGACAGCCGTCCTACGAGCAGTACTTC | CASSAPGQPSYEQYF
TRBJ1-1 | TRBV19 | few | - | TGTGCCAGTAGTCCGATAGTGAACACTGAAGCTTTCTTT | CASSPIVNTEAFF
TRBJ1-4 | TRBV29-1 | once | - | TGCAGCGTAAAAGCCCTCCGGGGGGCAACTAATGAAAAACTGTTTTTT | CSVKALRGATNEKLFF
TRBJ2-5 | TRBV7-9 | - | - | TGTGCCAGCAGCTTAACGGCGGCCAGCTACCAAGAGACCCAGTACTTC | CASSLTAASYQETQYF
TRBJ1-3 | TRBV9 | once | TRBD1 | TGTGCCAGCAGCTCCCAGGGACAGGGCTCTGGAAACACCATATATTTT | CASSSQGQGSGNTIYF
TRBJ2-3 | TRBV3-1/TRBV3-2 | - | TRBD2 | TGTGCCAGCAGCCCCGGGACTAGCGGGGTGACAGATACGCAGTATTTT | CASSPGTSGVTDTQYF
TRBJ1-1 | TRBV21-1 | - | - | TGTGCCATCTTTGAGCATTTTGAAGCTTTCTTT | CAIFEHFEAFF
TRBJ2-5 | TRBV11-1 | - | TRBD1 | TGTGCCAGCAGCTTATTATCACAGGGGACGAGGGAGACCCAGTACTTC | CASSLLSQGTRETQYF
TRBJ2-3 | TRBV5-6 | once | TRBD1 | TGTGCCAGCAGCCCTCGACGCCTGGACAGGGGAACAGATACGCAGTATTTT | CASSPRRLDRGTDTQYF
TRBJ2-3 | TRBV4-3 | - | TRBD2 | TGCGCCAGCAGCCAAGATCTGGATAGCGGGGGACTAGATACGCAGTATTTT | CASSQDLDSGGLDTQYF
TRBJ2-3 | TRBV5-1 | - | - | TGCGCCAGCAGCCTCACGGGGGCAGATACGCAGTATTTT | CASSLTGADTQYF
TRBJ2-1 | TRBV5-8 | once | - | TGTGCCAGCAGCTTGGGTCCGTACAATGAGCAGTTCTTC | CASSLGPYNEQFF
TRBJ2-5 | TRBV5-6 | - | TRBD1 | TGTGCCAGCAGCTTCGGGACAGTTTATCTCAGCGAGACCCAGTACTTC | CASSFGTVYLSETQYF
TRBJ1-1 | TRBV10-1 | few | - | TGCGCCAGCAGTGAGTCCGGGTTGAACACTGAAGCTTTCTTT | CASSESGLNTEAFF
TRBJ1-5 | TRBV24-1 | many | TRBD1 | TGTGCCACCAGTCTAACCGGGACAGGACTTTATAGCAATCAGCCCCAGCATTTT | CATSLTGTGLYSNQPQHF
TRBJ2-3 | TRBV5-1 | - | - | TGCGCCAGCAACGGCGGGGCCACAGATACGCAGTATTTT | CASNGGATDTQYF
TRBJ2-5 | TRBV5-6 | - | TRBD2 | TGTGCCAGCTCGGGGCGGGGGAGGGCGGTAGAGACCCAGTACTTC | CASSGRGRAVETQYF